The T cell receptor (beta chain) under discussion was sequenced for a study of blood T cell repertoires in COVID-19. In the study overall: COVID-19 samples collected from the United States, Italy and Spain covered acute and convalescent phases. T cells, B-cell-depleted T cells, or PBMCs supplied cDNA or gDNA.

V was pared by 4 bases and J by 1 base, with 12 bases between. Looked up from germline, CDR1 is SGHNT and CDR2 is YYREEE (reference sequence). The CDR3 is made up of 15 amino acids. In the original workflow: Scientists estimated how many nucleated cells there were by amplifying reference gene primers. Assay: immunoSEQ multiplex PCR; the TCRdb copy retains only in-frame clones and omits some. That table furnishes V, J and clone size, whereas the DNA furnished D and trimming. In the table there are about 120,000 clones, over 75% of which are singletons. The sample was peripheral blood. The TCR was taken from a man older than 75 with acute or convalescent COVID-19. The chain employs TRBV5-4 and TRBJ2-1; no clear D. CDR3 region: CASSPTPRSYNEQFF. The CDR3 nucleotides are TGTGCCAGCAGCCCAACCCCCCGGTCCTACAATGAGCAGTTCTTC. Full variable domain (remainder filled in from reference TRBV5-4 and TRBJ2-1): ETGVTQSPTHLIKTRGQQVTLRCSSQSGHNTVSWYQQALGQGPQFIFQYYREEENGRGNFPPRFSGLQFPNYSSELNVNALELDDSALYLCASSPTPRSYNEQFFGPGTRLTVL.